Described below is a single TCR beta chain sequence and its context. Antigen unknown. The data are from a study of early T cells in non-severe SARS-CoV-2 infection. Study-wide results and caveats: Matches to VDJdb favored anti-spike CD8 responses and missed private and CD4 specificities.

Trimming cost V 2 bases and J 6 bases; bases outside gene matches: 7. The CDR3 length is 14 residues. The germline V gene has CDR1 SGHTA and CDR2 FQGNSA. Individual cDNA molecules were tagged with unique molecular identifiers, the study reported. Via MiXCR, TCRdb re-called the 5' RACE reads, giving one row per CDR3 protein. The data hold about 68,000 distinct CDR3 sequences, with roughly a tenth observed a single time. This receptor was identified in an adult who was a healthcare worker with PCR-confirmed SARS-CoV-2 infection or an uninfected control (not recorded which). The chain joins TRBV7-2 to TRBJ2-7, with 7 bases that match TRBD2. Sequences were obtained from whole blood. CDR3 sequence: CASSLLAEAVEQYF. The CDR3, as DNA: TGTGCCAGCAGCTTACTAGCGGAAGCCGTCGAGCAGTACTTC. The full variable domain, rest sourced from reference TRBV7-2 and TRBJ2-7, is GAGVSQSPSNKVTEKGKDVELRCDPISGHTALYWYRQSLGQGLEFLIYFQGNSAPDKSGLPSDRFSAERTGGSVSTLTIQRTQQEDSAVYLCASSLLAEAVEQYFGPGTRLTVT.